This passage covers 20 T cell receptor beta chains from one sample sequenced in a study of blood T cell repertoires in COVID-19. Clones were read by immunoSEQ multiplex PCR, and TCRdb kept only the in-frame ones, dropping some. The sample holds more than 150,000 clones, approximately 80% seen once. Source material: peripheral blood. All receptors come from a human donor in a cohort sampled during active COVID-19.

The chain links TRBV19 to TRBJ1-2; weak D call: TRBD1 (5 bases). Germline CDR1 is LNHDA and CDR2 is SQIVND (reference sequence). Trimming shortened V by 7 bases and J by 1 base, and 13 bases separated the two germline ends. There are 14 residues in the CDR3. CDR3 sequence (DNA): TGTGCCAGTACCATAGGGGTTGGTAACTATGGCTACACCTTC. This codes for CASTIGVGNYGYTF.

This chain joins TRBV5-4 and TRBJ2-7, with D possibly matching TRBD1 (6 bases). V was cut by 0 bases and J by 2 bases, with 9 bases left in between. Germline values: CDR1 SGHNT, CDR2 YYREEE (reference sequence). The CDR3 runs to 14 residues. The CDR3 sequence: CASSLGPGAYEQYF. CDR3 sequence (DNA): TGTGCCAGCAGCTTGGGTCCAGGGGCCTACGAGCAGTACTTC.

This chain connects TRBV12-3 or TRBV12-4 to TRBJ1-2; D call uncertain. V gave up 3 bases and J gave up 5 bases, with 10 bases separating them. The CDR3 covers 13 residues. The CDR3 nucleotides read TGTGCCAGCAGTTTCGGTCAGACTTATGGCTACACCTTC. Translation gives CASSFGQTYGYTF.

The genes are TRBV15 and TRBJ2-3; 9 bases fit TRBD1. V lost 3 bases, J lost 6 bases, and 4 bases stayed unmatched. Germline lookup yields CDR1 LNHNV and CDR2 YYDKDF (reference sequence). This CDR3 spans 14 amino acids. The CDR3, as DNA: TGTGCCACCAGCAGGGACAGGGGAACGGATACGCAGTATTTT. Translated: CATSRDRGTDTQYF.

This clone was counted a few times. V gene TRBV5-5 combines with J gene TRBJ2-1, with TRBD2 matching over 8 bases. The CDR3 is 16 amino acids. CDR1 is SGHKS and CDR2 is YYEKEE in the germline V gene (reference sequence). The V segment lost 1 base and the J segment 1 base; nucleotides outside the gene matches: 4. CDR3 bases: TGTGCCAGCAGCTTGAATAGCGGGGTATCCTACAATGAGCAGTTCTTC. Translation gives CASSLNSGVSYNEQFF.

Only one count was recorded for this clone. V is TRBV6-5 and J is TRBJ2-5; 13 bases are shared with TRBD2. Germline loops: CDR1 MNHEY, CDR2 SVGAGI. The CDR3 runs 15 residues. Trimming cost V 6 bases and J 5 bases; bases outside gene matches: 6. This CDR3 reads CASRLLAGGRETQYF. The CDR3 region has the DNA TGTGCCAGCAGACTACTAGCGGGGGGGCGCGAGACCCAGTACTTC.

V usage is TRBV12-3 or TRBV12-4 and J usage is TRBJ1-3, with D possibly matching TRBD1 (5 bases). This CDR3 region has 11 residues. V lost 8 bases, J lost 4 bases, and 6 bases lay in between. This CDR3 reads CASRTGNTIYF. In DNA form, the CDR3 reads TGTGCCAGCCGGACAGGAAACACCATATATTTT.

The CDR3 nucleotides read TGTGCCATCAGTGGGAACGGAGCTAACTATGGCTACACCTTC. Its protein product is CAISGNGANYGYTF. The genes are TRBV10-3 and TRBJ1-2; D is unclear. Germline V gives CDR1 ENHRY, CDR2 SYGVKD. CDR3 size: 14 residues. V was pared by 4 bases and J by 0 bases, with 9 bases between.

The chain has TRBV5-1 and TRBJ1-5, with TRBD1 matching 9 bases. The CDR3 is made up of 14 amino acids. V shed 4 bases and J 7 bases; nucleotides not matched to a gene: 6. CDR1 is SGHRS, CDR2 YFSETQ, per germline. CDR3 in amino acids: CASSTGTGSQPQHF. The DNA of the CDR3 is TGCGCCAGCAGCACCGGGACAGGGTCACAGCCCCAGCATTTT.

The chain uses TRBV7-2 and TRBJ1-6; tentatively, D is TRBD1 (5 bases). Trimming removed 2 bases from V and 9 bases from J, with 17 bases in between. This CDR3 has 16 amino acids. Germline CDR1 SGHTA, CDR2 FQGNSA. As DNA, the CDR3 is TGTGCCAGCAGCTTAAGACTGCCAGGGCTCTCTTCACCCCTCCACTTT. Residues: CASSLRLPGLSSPLHF.

The chain carries TRBV19 and TRBJ2-2; 12 bases agree with TRBD2. Germline CDR1 and CDR2: LNHDA and SQIVND (reference sequence). CDR3 length equals 15 residues. V was clipped by 6 bases and J by 1 base; unmatched bases: 0. CDR3 sequence: CASRGLAGNTGELFF. The CDR3 DNA is TGTGCCAGTAGGGGACTAGCGGGGAACACCGGGGAGCTGTTTTTT.

This clone turned up a few times. The chain uses TRBV6-5 and TRBJ2-5, with 7 positions matching TRBD2. Per the germline V gene, CDR1 is MNHEY and CDR2 is SVGAGI. CDR3 size: 13 residues. Trimming at V came to 7 bases and at J to 3 bases, leaving 5 bases not matched to a gene. CDR3 protein: CASNRGVEETQYF. In DNA form, the CDR3 reads TGTGCCAGCAATCGGGGGGTAGAAGAGACCCAGTACTTC.

The V call is TRBV6-5, the J call TRBJ1-5; perhaps TRBD1 as D (6 bases). The germline V gene encodes CDR1 MNHEY and CDR2 SVGAGI. The CDR3 covers 13 residues. Trimming took off 6 bases at V and 6 bases at J, with 12 bases between the two ends. CDR3 nucleotide sequence: TGTGCCAGCAGCCTACAGGGCACTCAGCCCCAGCATTTT. Its translation is CASSLQGTQPQHF.

This clone was found a few times. This sequence joins TRBV4-1 and TRBJ1-5; 8 bases line up with TRBD1. V lost 0 bases to trimming and J lost 3 bases; unmatched junction nucleotides: 16. Germline CDR1 reads MGHRA; CDR2 reads YSYEKL. CDR3 length: 20 amino acids. The CDR3 bases are TGCGCCAGCAGCCAAGATTCCTATTTTTCCGGACAGGGCCCCAATCAGCCCCAGCATTTT. It encodes CASSQDSYFSGQGPNQPQHF.

The V gene is TRBV5-8, the J gene TRBJ2-7, with TRBD2 matching 7 bases. The V and J ends lost 4 bases and 5 bases, in that order; junction bases with no gene match: 6. The CDR3 covers 13 residues. Per germline, CDR1 SGHTS and CDR2 YDEGEE. This chain's CDR3 is CASSRRGIHEQYF. In DNA, the CDR3 is TGTGCCAGCAGCAGGCGGGGGATCCACGAGCAGTACTTC.

The CDR3 bases are TGTGCCAGCAGTTCGACCAGGGATTATCAGCCCCAGCATTTT. It encodes CASSSTRDYQPQHF. The chain recombines TRBV6-6 with TRBJ1-5; D is possibly TRBD1 (5 bases). The CDR3 spans 14 residues. Germline V gene sequence: CDR1 MNHNY, CDR2 SVGAGI (reference sequence). Trimming shortened V by 4 bases and J by 5 bases, and 12 bases separated the two germline ends.

The V gene is TRBV15, the J gene TRBJ1-3, with 7 nucleotides matching TRBD1. J lost 14 bases, V lost 5 bases, and 6 bases had no gene match. The CDR3 consists of 11 residues. Germline assignment: CDR1 LNHNV and CDR2 YYDKDF (reference sequence). The CDR3 spells CATSSQGEVYF. CDR3 DNA sequence: TGTGCCACCAGCTCCCAGGGGGAGGTATATTTT.

The rearrangement joins TRBV2 to TRBJ2-7; maybe TRBD2 (7 bases). V lost 8 bases and J lost 4, with 9 bases in between. From germline, CDR1 is SNHLY and CDR2 FYNNEI. The CDR3 has 11 residues. In DNA, the CDR3 is TGTGCCAGCGGGGGGGCGTACGAGCAGTACTTC. Translated: CASGGAYEQYF.

Of note for this clone: At one end the junction does not follow the germline gene, possibly because of a read error. The V and J genes are TRBV10-2 and TRBJ2-3; D not certain. The CDR3 is 10 amino acids. Germline assignment: CDR1 WSHSY and CDR2 SAAADI. This CDR3 is CASSGGTQYF. The CDR3 nucleotides are TGCGCCAGTAGTGGCGGTACGCAGTATTTT.

This clone was seen a handful of times. DNA of the CDR3: TGTGCCAGCAGCATGACAGTTACGGCTGAAGCTTTCTTT. Translated, it gives CASSMTVTAEAFF. V and J are TRBV9 and TRBJ1-1; perhaps TRBD1 as D (5 bases). The CDR3 runs to 13 residues. Germline loops: CDR1 SGDLS, CDR2 YYNGEE. V lost 4 bases, J lost 6 bases, and 13 bases lay in between.